This entry lists 14 T cell receptor beta chains sequenced from one sample in a study of tumor and adjacent non-tumor tissue in lung cancer listed by TCRdb under 2018. RNA was extracted from bulk unsorted tissue and checked for quality with a NanoDrop ND-1000 and an Agilent 2100. Preparation of the library involved multiplex PCR. TCRdb records Illumina HiSeq 2500 as the sequencer. TCRbeta libraries were constructed through three rounds of nested PCR with primers (Table S4) according to protocols modified from ARM-PCR. TCRdb reworked the public reads: Q25 trimming with fastp, MiXCR clone assembly, productive beta chains retained. Each record represents a unique CDR3 protein, reported with the most common genes and DNA among its rows. This sample gives 70,000 to 90,000 distinct CDR3 sequences in total; around 80% of them show up just once. Of the sample, less than 15% is held by the ten largest clones.

Specimen: lung tumor tissue. Receptors originate from a woman aged 50 to 60 with non-small cell lung cancer.

This clonotype was detected once. One junction end does not reproduce the germline sequence, and a read error may be involved. The CDR3 nucleotides are TGTGCCAGCACCAAGACAGGGGGAAACACCCGGGAGTTGTTTTTT. As protein: CASTKTGGNTRELFF. The V call is TRBV6-2 or TRBV6-3, the J call TRBJ2-2; 9 bases are a match to TRBD1. The CDR3 is 15 residues long. CDR1 and CDR2 from the germline V gene are MNHEY and SVGEGT.

This clonotype was seen more than once but under ten times. Compared with germline, one end of the junction differs, possibly owing to a read error. The chain uses TRBV6-2 or TRBV6-3 and TRBJ2-5; D ambiguous. Germline V gene sequence: CDR1 MNHEY, CDR2 SVGEGT. This CDR3 is 11 amino acids long. CDR3 sequence: CVSRYQETQYF. The CDR3 region has the DNA TGTGTCAGCAGATATCAAGAGACCCAGTACTTC.

A remark on this clonotype: This CDR3 is missing its conserved last phenylalanine or tryptophan, likely due to a read error. This CDR3 reads CASSRGRTQYL. DNA of the CDR3: TGTGCCAGCAGCAGAGGTCGGACCCAGTACTTA. The chain uses TRBV6-1 and TRBJ2-5, with no clear D. Germline assignment: CDR1 MNHNS and CDR2 SASEGT. The CDR3 is made up of 11 amino acids. The V end lost 6 bases, the J end lost 7 bases, and 9 bases lay between the germline ends.

As regards this clonotype: Compared with germline, one end of the junction differs, possibly owing to a read error. The chain links TRBV20-1 to TRBJ2-7; 8 bases are a match to TRBD1. Germline CDR1 DFQATT, CDR2 SNEGSKA (reference sequence). This CDR3 is built from 12 residues. CDR3: CSASQGAKEQNF. The CDR3 coding sequence is TGTAGTGCTAGCCAGGGGGCGAAGGAGCAGAACTTC.

Concerning this clonotype itself: Here the CDR3 omits its conserved ending phenylalanine or tryptophan, so a read error is the likely source. V gene TRBV11-2 combines with J gene TRBJ1-5; D remains unclear. Germline loops: CDR1 SGHAT, CDR2 FQNNGV. CDR3 length: 15 amino acids. Here the CDR3 DNA reads TGTGCCAGCAGCATAGAGGGCCGAGGCAATCAGCCCCAGCATTGT. The encoded protein is CASSIEGRGNQPQHC.

As concerns this clonotype: One end of the junction does not line up with germline, which may come from a read error. The chain recombines TRBV6-2 or TRBV6-3 with TRBJ1-4, with TRBD1 matching over 7 bases. There are 13 residues in the CDR3. Germline V CDR1 and CDR2: MNHEY, SVGEGT. The DNA of the CDR3 is TGTGCCATCAGCCATGGGACAGCTGAAAAACTATTTTTT. Its translation is CAISHGTAEKLFF.

A remark on this clonotype: At one end, the junction sequence differs from germline, possibly due to a read error. The chain carries TRBV6-2 or TRBV6-3 and TRBJ1-1; TRBD1 might be the D (6 bases). The CDR3 is 15 residues long. Germline V gene sequence: CDR1 MNHEY, CDR2 SVGEGT. The CDR3: CVSSWRTEGNTEAFF. The CDR3 DNA reads TGTGTCAGCAGTTGGAGGACAGAGGGCAACACTGAAGCTTTCTTT.

About this clonotype: At one end the junction does not follow the germline gene, possibly because of a read error. This chain uses TRBV6-5 with TRBJ2-2, with D maybe TRBD2 (6 bases). The CDR3 contains 16 residues. Germline V gene data show CDR1 as MNHEY and CDR2 as SVGAGI. The CDR3 coding sequence is TGTGCCAGCAGTTACGGGGGACCATCGGACACCGGGGAGGCGTTTTTC. Amino acids: CASSYGGPSDTGEAFF.

This clonotype was picked up one time. The V call is TRBV30, the J call TRBJ1-2; TRBD1 matches at 9 bases. The length of the CDR3 is 16 residues. Germline loops: CDR1 GTSNPN, CDR2 SVGIG (reference sequence). Losses at the gene ends were 4 bases for V and 10 bases for J; bases not matched to a gene: 19. Here the CDR3 reads CAWTTGQGLRNSDYTF. DNA of the CDR3: TGTGCCTGGACGACGGGACAGGGCTTACGGAACTCTGACTACACCTTC.

This clonotype came up a few times. A read error may account for a junction end that differs from germline. The V call is TRBV4-2, the J call TRBJ2-7, with D perhaps TRBD1 or TRBD2 (5 bases each). The CDR3 is made up of 15 amino acids. The germline CDR1 and CDR2 sequences are LGHNA and YNFKEQ. CDR3 nucleotide sequence: TGTGCTAGCAGCCCTGGGGCAGGGAGCTCCTGTGAGCAGTACTTC. The encoded protein is CASSPGAGSSCEQYF.

Points on this clonotype: Germline and junction disagree at one end, which may indicate a read error. The chain carries TRBV10-3 and TRBJ2-7, with D perhaps TRBD2 (6 bases). The CDR3 has 15 residues. Germline CDR1 is ENHRY and CDR2 is SYGVKD. The CDR3 loop is CAVSDLAEGTYEQYF. The CDR3, as DNA: TGTGCCGTCAGTGATTTAGCGGAGGGAACCTACGAGCAGTACTTC.

This clonotype has only a few counts. The junction departs from germline at one end; a sequencing error may be responsible. The chain couples TRBV20-1 to TRBJ1-1; D is unresolved. The CDR3 is made up of 12 amino acids. Looked up from germline, CDR1 is DFQATT and CDR2 is SNEGSKA (reference sequence). CDR3 residues: CGASYPGTEAFF. CDR3 bases: TGCGGTGCTAGTTACCCGGGAACTGAAGCTTTCTTT.

V is TRBV10-3 and J is TRBJ2-7; D possibly uses TRBD1 or TRBD2 (5 bases each). The CDR3 has 15 amino acids. Between the trimmed V and J ends, which lost 5 bases and 4 bases, there was a span of 18 bases. Germline V gene sequence: CDR1 ENHRY, CDR2 SYGVKD. CDR3 protein: CAISNGQGAGYEQYF. DNA of the CDR3: TGTGCCATCAGTAATGGTCAGGGAGCAGGGTACGAGCAGTACTTC.

On this clonotype itself: One end of the junction fails to match germline, which may point to a read error. J is TRBJ2-4 and V is TRBV6-2 or TRBV6-3; the D gene could be TRBD1 or TRBD2 (5 bases each). CDR1 is MNHEY, CDR2 SVGEGT, per germline. The CDR3 loop spans 13 amino acids. The CDR3 nucleotides read TGTGTCAGCGGAAGACAGCACCTAAACATTCAGTACTTC. Its translation is CVSGRQHLNIQYF.